A single sample is the source of the 11 T cell receptor beta chains below, sequenced in a study of blood T cell repertoires in COVID-19. Repertoires were generated with immunoSEQ multiplex PCR, while TCRdb's copy carries only in-frame clones and drops some. The data hold 30,000 to 50,000 clones, with 91% observed a single time. Sequencing used peripheral blood. The origin of the receptors is a woman in her 30s in a cohort sampled during active COVID-19.

V is TRBV11-3 and J is TRBJ2-7, with a tentative D call TRBD2 (5 bases). CDR1 SGHNT and CDR2 YENEEA come from the germline V gene. V dropped 3 bases and J dropped 3 bases, with 12 bases sitting between them. CDR3 size: 14 residues. The CDR3 region is CASSFLLSGYEQYF. The DNA for the CDR3 is TGTGCCAGCAGCTTCCTTCTCAGCGGCTACGAGCAGTACTTC. Full variable domain (missing parts from reference TRBV11-3 and TRBJ2-7): EAGVVQSPRYKIIEKKQPVAFWCNPISGHNTLYWYLQNLGQGPELLIRYENEEAVDDSQLPKDRFSAERLKGVDSTLKIQPAELGDSAVYLCASSFLLSGYEQYFGPGTRLTVT.

The J gene is TRBJ2-5, the V gene TRBV7-2; the D gene is possibly TRBD1 (5 bases). This CDR3 spans 17 amino acids. V was pared by 5 bases and J by 5 bases, with 24 bases between. The germline CDR1 and CDR2 sequences are SGHTA and FQGNSA. The CDR3 region is CASSQGRVQFEVETQYF. The CDR3 DNA reads as TGTGCCAGCAGCCAAGGCAGGGTGCAGTTTGAAGTCGAGACCCAGTACTTC.

This clone has a handful of counts. The V and J genes are TRBV7-9 and TRBJ1-1, with D maybe TRBD1 (6 bases). The germline V gene encodes CDR1 SEHNR and CDR2 FQNEAQ (reference sequence). Trimming removed 3 bases at V and 3 bases at J, with 14 bases between. This CDR3 has 15 residues. The CDR3 DNA reads TGTGCCAGCAGCTTTCTGACAGGTGGAGACACTGAAGCTTTCTTT. Translation gives CASSFLTGGDTEAFF.

This clone was observed once. CDR3 region: CASSVEVGGSGNTIYF. The CDR3 nucleotides are TGTGCCAGCAGCGTAGAAGTCGGAGGGTCCGGAAACACCATATATTTT. The J gene is TRBJ1-3, the V gene TRBV9, with D unresolved. The V end was cut by 0 bases, the J end by 4 bases, with 14 bases between. Looked up from germline, CDR1 is SGDLS and CDR2 is YYNGEE. CDR3 length: 16 residues. Full variable domain (missing parts from reference TRBV9 and TRBJ1-3): DSGVTQTPKHLITATGQRVTLRCSPRSGDLSVYWYQQSLDQGLQFLIQYYNGEERAKGNILERFSAQQFPDLHSELNLSSLELGDSALYFCASSVEVGGSGNTIYFGEGSWLTVV.

The rearrangement uses TRBV6-1 and TRBJ1-2, with a possible D match to TRBD1 (6 bases). This CDR3 has 15 residues. The V gene's germline CDR1 is MNHNS and CDR2 SASEGT. The V and J ends lost 3 bases and 8 bases respectively, with 19 bases between them. The CDR3 DNA reads TGTGCCAGCAGTGACCTTTCCCAGGGGCGACGAGGCTACACCTTC. This gives the protein CASSDLSQGRRGYTF.

This chain connects TRBV10-3 to TRBJ1-5; D is undetermined. V gave up 6 bases and J gave up 4 bases, with 7 bases separating them. The germline V gene has CDR1 ENHRY and CDR2 SYGVKD. The CDR3 has 12 amino acids. The CDR3 loop reads CAIRAENQPQHF. The CDR3 DNA reads TGTGCCATCAGGGCAGAAAATCAGCCCCAGCATTTT.

The chain joins TRBV7-6 to TRBJ2-5; D is unclear. Germline values: CDR1 SGHVS, CDR2 FNYEAQ. The length of the CDR3 is 15 residues. The V end lost 2 bases, the J end lost 3 bases, and 13 bases lay between the germline ends. The CDR3: CASSLLGPREETQYF. CDR3 DNA sequence: TGTGCCAGCAGCTTACTAGGCCCTAGAGAAGAGACCCAGTACTTC.

The chain recombines TRBV18 with TRBJ1-1, with 8 bases that match TRBD1. The CDR3 is made up of 18 amino acids. Germline V CDR1 and CDR2: KGHSH, LQKENI. V shed 4 bases and J 0 bases; nucleotides not matched to a gene: 13. The CDR3: CASSQIRTGLRMNTEAFF. The CDR3 bases are TGTGCCAGCTCACAGATCCGGACAGGGCTAAGAATGAACACTGAAGCTTTCTTT. Supplemented by reference TRBV18 and TRBJ1-1, the full variable domain reads NAGVMQNPRHLVRRRGQEARLRCSPMKGHSHVYWYRQLPEEGLKFMVYLQKENIIDESGMPKERFSAEFPKEGPSILRIQQVVRGDSAAYFCASSQIRTGLRMNTEAFFGQGTRLTVV.

The V and J genes are TRBV2 and TRBJ1-2, with D perhaps TRBD1 (6 bases). V lost 5 bases and J lost 6, with 13 bases in between. Per germline, CDR1 SNHLY and CDR2 FYNNEI. CDR3 length: 13 amino acids. CDR3 amino acids: CASSTGQFHGYTF. The CDR3 region has the DNA TGTGCCAGCAGTACCGGACAGTTCCATGGCTACACCTTC. The whole variable domain, filled in from reference TRBV2 and TRBJ1-2, reads EPEVTQTPSHQVTQMGQEVILRCVPISNHLYFYWYRQILGQKVEFLVSFYNNEISEKSEIFDDQFSVERPDGSNFTLKIRSTKLEDSAMYFCASSTGQFHGYTFGSGTRLTVV.

The J gene is TRBJ2-7, the V gene TRBV11-2; no reliable D call. The germline CDR1 and CDR2 sequences are SGHAT and FQNNGV. The CDR3 contains 11 residues. Between the trimmed V and J ends, which lost 5 bases and 6 bases, there was a span of 8 bases. The CDR3 DNA reads TGTGCCAGCAGCCTGGTGGCCGAGCAGTACTTC. Encoded protein: CASSLVAEQYF.

The V and J genes are TRBV18 and TRBJ2-7; the D is unclear. Germline CDR1 KGHSH, CDR2 LQKENI. Trimming stripped 3 bases from V and 7 bases from J, with 16 bases between. There are 14 residues in the CDR3. The CDR3 DNA reads as TGTGCCAGCTCACCCGGAGTCACCCTTGCTGAGCAGTACTTC. As protein: CASSPGVTLAEQYF.